The 31 T cell receptor beta chains below come from one sample, sequenced in a study of shared clonotypes between healthy human individuals. Here immunoSEQ multiplex PCR was the method, and the copy in TCRdb shows in-frame clones only, minus some. The repertoire holds roughly 200,000 clones, with approximately 70% as singletons. What was sequenced was memory CD4+ T cells sorted from blood. The subset denotes: CD45RA-negative fraction. Receptor source: a man aged 25-45 years in good health.

This chain joins TRBV5-1 and TRBJ1-5; the D gene is possibly TRBD1 (5 bases). V was shortened by 0 bases and J by 3 bases, with 10 bases between the two germline ends. CDR1 and CDR2 (germline): SGHRS, YFSETQ. CDR3 length: 15 amino acids. The CDR3 DNA follows: TGCGCCAGCAGCTTGGAGGGGACGGACAATCAGCCCCAGCATTTT. Its protein product is CASSLEGTDNQPQHF.

The chain recombines TRBV21-1 with TRBJ1-5. TRBV21-1 is annotated as a pseudogene. The CDR3 is 16 residues long. The CDR3 coding sequence is TGTGCCAGCAGCAAAGGTCGGGCGGGAGGTAATCAGCCCCAGCATTTT. Translation: CASSKGRAGGNQPQHF.

A word on this clone: Other DNA sequences of this sample code for an identical CDR3. V usage is TRBV29-1 and J usage is TRBJ1-1; possible D gene TRBD1, 5 bases. This CDR3 has 15 amino acids. The V end lost 6 bases, the J end lost 0 bases, and 17 bases lay between the germline ends. Germline CDR1 is SQVTM and CDR2 is ANQGSEA. CDR3: CSVGAGWGMNTEAFF. Here the CDR3 DNA reads TGCAGCGTCGGGGCGGGATGGGGTATGAACACTGAAGCTTTCTTT.

This clone has at least ten counts. The chain uses TRBV7-2 and TRBJ2-3; no clear D gene. The V gene's germline CDR1 is SGHTA and CDR2 FQGNSA. The CDR3 contains 15 residues. V was clipped by 5 bases and J by 2 bases, with 14 bases between them. The CDR3 nucleotides are TGTGCCAGCAGCCGATCCGGCCCAACCACAGATACGCAGTATTTT. Protein: CASSRSGPTTDTQYF.

This chain connects TRBV2 to TRBJ2-2; TRBD2 might be the D (6 bases). Trimming cost V 5 bases and J 6 bases, with 16 bases left between them. The CDR3 sequence is 15 residues long. The germline CDR1 and CDR2 sequences are SNHLY and FYNNEI. This CDR3 reads CASSMRLGVAGELFF. CDR3 DNA: TGTGCCAGCAGTATGAGACTAGGAGTCGCCGGGGAGCTGTTTTTT.

Remarks on this clone: Other DNA sequences of this sample code for an identical CDR3. The chain has TRBV7-3 and TRBJ2-1; D unresolved. CDR1 is SGHTA, CDR2 FQGTGA, per germline. Between the trimmed V and J ends, which lost 0 bases and 1 base, there was a span of 1 base. This CDR3 contains 13 residues. Here the CDR3 DNA reads TGTGCCAGCAGCTTAACGTCCTACAATGAGCAGTTCTTC. It yields the protein CASSLTSYNEQFF.

This chain joins TRBV28 and TRBJ1-1; D remains ambiguous. The germline gives CDR1 MDHEN, CDR2 SYDVKM. CDR3 size: 16 residues. Deletions cut 2 bases from V and 2 bases from J, with 15 bases between. The CDR3 nucleotides are TGTGCCAGCAGTTTAAGATCGGGTCCTAAAAACACTGAAGCTTTCTTT. This encodes CASSLRSGPKNTEAFF.

This chain connects TRBV4-2 to TRBJ1-2, with 9 bases lining up with TRBD1. This CDR3 has 14 amino acids. J gave up 8 bases and V 1 base, and 5 bases lay outside the gene matches. Germline assignment: CDR1 LGHNA and CDR2 YNFKEQ. The CDR3, as DNA: TGTGCCAGCAGCCAAGCCGGGACAGGGAGAGGCTACACCTTC. Translating it yields CASSQAGTGRGYTF.

The chain combines TRBV9 with TRBJ2-3; 8 bases fit TRBD2. The CDR3 loop spans 16 amino acids. Germline values: CDR1 SGDLS, CDR2 YYNGEE. The junction had 10 bases not matched to a gene; V was cut back by 3 bases and J by 4 bases. The CDR3 loop is CASSEGGGRMADTQYF. The CDR3 bases are TGTGCCAGCAGCGAGGGCGGGGGGCGGATGGCAGATACGCAGTATTTT.

This rearrangement joins TRBV18 to TRBJ2-7; D remains ambiguous. The germline V gene has CDR1 KGHSH and CDR2 LQKENI. Trimming took off 0 bases at V and 5 bases at J, with 11 bases between the two ends. The CDR3 consists of 14 residues. Here the CDR3 reads CASSPPSLADEQYF. DNA of the CDR3: TGTGCCAGCTCACCACCGAGCCTCGCGGACGAGCAGTACTTC.

The chain has TRBV5-1 and TRBJ1-1; 8 bases are a match to TRBD1. The CDR3 covers 14 residues. V shed 4 bases and J 3 bases; nucleotides not matched to a gene: 5. Germline lookup yields CDR1 SGHRS and CDR2 YFSETQ. Here the CDR3 reads CASSKTGVDTEAFF. As DNA, the CDR3 is TGCGCCAGCAGCAAGACAGGGGTCGACACTGAAGCTTTCTTT.

This clone was observed a few times. The germline gene is not matched at one end of the junction; a read error may be the cause. The chain is built from TRBV9 and TRBJ2-1, with D uncertain. This CDR3 is 15 amino acids long. The germline gives CDR1 SGDLS, CDR2 YYNGEE. CDR3 sequence reads: CASTVVPATYNEQFF. CDR3 coding DNA: TGTGCCAGCACCGTAGTGCCAGCCACCTACAATGAGCAGTTCTTC.

The V and J genes are TRBV11-2 and TRBJ2-1; 7 bases are a match to TRBD1. This CDR3 contains 16 residues. V dropped 1 base and J dropped 2; count of bases not matched to a gene: 5. Germline CDR1 SGHAT, CDR2 FQNNGV. This chain's CDR3 is CASSLGDSPTYNEQFF. CDR3 coding DNA: TGTGCCAGCAGCTTAGGGGACAGTCCTACCTACAATGAGCAGTTCTTC.

In this sample, this clone turned up once. In DNA form, the CDR3 reads TGCGCCAGCAGCCGGCTTGGGGGCACTGAAGCTTTCTTT. Translating it yields CASSRLGGTEAFF. The V call is TRBV4-3, the J call TRBJ1-1, with a weak D call TRBD1 (5 bases). The germline V and J ends were trimmed by 4 bases and 4 bases, with 10 bases remaining between them. This CDR3 spans 13 amino acids. CDR1 LGHNA and CDR2 YSLEER come from the germline V gene.

V and J are TRBV18 and TRBJ2-1, with 8 bases lining up with TRBD2. Germline V gives CDR1 KGHSH, CDR2 LQKENI. The CDR3 loop spans 15 amino acids. V lost 3 bases to trimming and J lost 3 bases; unmatched junction nucleotides: 4. CDR3: CASSPRGGSYNEQFF. Written as DNA, the CDR3 is TGTGCCAGCTCACCCCGGGGGGGGAGCTACAATGAGCAGTTCTTC.

This chain links TRBV10-3 with TRBJ2-3; 15 bases line up with TRBD2. CDR3 length: 19 amino acids. V lost 2 bases and J lost 0; bases outside the gene matches: 6. The germline gives CDR1 ENHRY, CDR2 SYGVKD. CDR3 nucleotide sequence: TGTGCCATCAGTGAGGCCAGGACTAGCGGGAGGGGCAGCACAGATACGCAGTATTTT. This gives the protein CAISEARTSGRGSTDTQYF.

This clone was counted between two and nine times. The chain carries TRBV28 and TRBJ1-5; D gene ambiguous. The CDR3 totals 13 residues. In germline, CDR1 is MDHEN, CDR2 SYDVKM. Trimming cost V 2 bases and J 5 bases, with 7 bases left between them. CDR3 protein: CASSLNLDQPQHF. The CDR3 DNA follows: TGTGCCAGCAGTTTAAATCTGGATCAGCCCCAGCATTTT.

This clone was observed many times. V gene TRBV7-2 combines with J gene TRBJ2-7, with D possibly called TRBD1 or TRBD2 (6 bases each). V dropped 3 bases and J dropped 5 bases, with 11 bases sitting between them. CDR3 size: 13 residues. Germline lookup yields CDR1 SGHTA and CDR2 FQGNSA. The CDR3 is CASSFGGGDEQYF. For the CDR3, the DNA is TGTGCCAGCAGCTTCGGAGGGGGTGACGAGCAGTACTTC. The entire variable domain, with the rest obtained from reference TRBV7-2 and TRBJ2-7, is as follows: GAGVSQSPSNKVTEKGKDVELRCDPISGHTALYWYRQSLGQGLEFLIYFQGNSAPDKSGLPSDRFSAERTGGSVSTLTIQRTQQEDSAVYLCASSFGGGDEQYFGPGTRLTVT.

This chain joins TRBV11-2 and TRBJ1-1; D gene ambiguous. This CDR3 spans 12 amino acids. Germline CDR1 is SGHAT and CDR2 is FQNNGV. V was cut by 4 bases and J by 7 bases, with 10 bases left in between. CDR3 amino acids: CASSSNLDEAFF. In nucleotides, the CDR3 is TGTGCCAGCAGCTCAAACTTGGATGAAGCTTTCTTT.

This clone was detected only once. V and J are TRBV18 and TRBJ2-7; 7 bases match TRBD1. Germline trimming cut 6 bases from V and 2 bases from J; bases unmatched to any gene: 10. Germline assignment: CDR1 KGHSH and CDR2 LQKENI. The CDR3 runs to 15 residues. DNA of the CDR3: TGTGCCAGCTCCCCAGACAGGGTAGACACCTACGAGCAGTACTTC. The encoded protein is CASSPDRVDTYEQYF.

This chain uses TRBV7-2 with TRBJ2-5; maybe TRBD2 (5 bases). This CDR3 comprises 13 residues. V was clipped by 5 bases and J by 2 bases, with 9 bases between them. CDR1 SGHTA and CDR2 FQGNSA come from the germline V gene. The CDR3 nucleotides read TGTGCCAGCAGCGCCGGAGGACAAGAGACCCAGTACTTC. It is translated as CASSAGGQETQYF. Full variable domain (outside the CDR3, taken from reference TRBV7-2 and TRBJ2-5): GAGVSQSPSNKVTEKGKDVELRCDPISGHTALYWYRQSLGQGLEFLIYFQGNSAPDKSGLPSDRFSAERTGGSVSTLTIQRTQQEDSAVYLCASSAGGQETQYFGPGTRLLVL.

The table lists this clone with a count of one. The rearrangement links TRBV7-6 to TRBJ2-2; 13 positions match TRBD2. The CDR3 extends over 20 amino acids. V lost 4 bases to trimming and J lost 6 bases; unmatched junction nucleotides: 17. Germline V lookup: CDR1 SGHVS, CDR2 FNYEAQ. CDR3 sequence (DNA): TGTGCCAGCAGCTCGAGGACTAGCGGGAGCAGTTTCGGTTCCGCCGGGGAGCTGTTTTTT. This sequence encodes CASSSRTSGSSFGSAGELFF.

This chain uses TRBV9 with TRBJ2-2; no definite D call. Germline assignment: CDR1 SGDLS and CDR2 YYNGEE. The V and J ends lost 3 bases and 3 bases respectively, with 6 bases between them. CDR3 length equals 13 residues. The CDR3 DNA is TGTGCCAGCAGCGCCCATTACACCGGGGAGCTGTTTTTT. Amino acid sequence: CASSAHYTGELFF.

This rearrangement joins TRBV5-1 to TRBJ2-6; TRBD1 agrees at 7 bases. There are 18 residues in the CDR3. Germline V lookup: CDR1 SGHRS, CDR2 YFSETQ. V lost 4 bases and J lost 0; bases outside the gene matches: 10. The CDR3 nucleotides are TGCGCCAGCAGCCGTACTCCGGGACAGCCCTCTGGGGCCAACGTCCTGACTTTC. It codes for CASSRTPGQPSGANVLTF. The whole variable domain, filled in from reference TRBV5-1 and TRBJ2-6, reads KAGVTQTPRYLIKTRGQQVTLSCSPISGHRSVSWYQQTPGQGLQFLFEYFSETQRNKGNFPGRFSGRQFSNSRSEMNVSTLELGDSALYLCASSRTPGQPSGANVLTFGAGSRLTVL.

The V gene is TRBV7-3, the J gene TRBJ2-1, with TRBD2 matching over 7 bases. With V trimmed by 4 bases and J by 9 bases, 12 bases remained unmatched. This CDR3 spans 15 amino acids. From germline, CDR1 is SGHTA and CDR2 FQGTGA. The CDR3 DNA sequence: TGTGCCAGCAGCTCCTTCGCGGGGAGGGGAGGTGAGCAGTTCTTC. It encodes CASSSFAGRGGEQFF.

V usage is TRBV5-1 and J usage is TRBJ2-7; TRBD2 matches at 11 bases. Germline V gene data show CDR1 as SGHRS and CDR2 as YFSETQ. The CDR3 is 14 amino acids. Trimming removed 0 bases from V and 6 bases from J; junction bases left unmatched: 2. The DNA of the CDR3 is TGCGCCAGCAGCTTGGCGGGGACTAGCGGCGAGCAGTACTTC. It encodes CASSLAGTSGEQYF.

The chain recombines TRBV7-9 with TRBJ1-3; TRBD1 matches 8 bases. CDR1 and CDR2 (germline): SEHNR, FQNEAQ (reference sequence). J gave up 0 bases and V 2 bases, and 3 bases lay outside the gene matches. This CDR3 has 16 amino acids. In DNA form, the CDR3 reads TGTGCCAGCAGCTTACCCGGACAGGGCTCTGGAAACACCATATATTTT. This translates into CASSLPGQGSGNTIYF.

This chain links TRBV7-2 with TRBJ2-7; TRBD2 might be the D (6 bases). Trimming stripped 5 bases from V and 2 bases from J, with 16 bases between. Germline V gene lookup returns CDR1 SGHTA and CDR2 FQGNSA. The CDR3 is made up of 15 amino acids. DNA of the CDR3: TGTGCCAGCAGCGTACTAGCCGGGACCACCTACGAGCAGTACTTC. Its protein is CASSVLAGTTYEQYF.

The chain links TRBV5-1 to TRBJ2-3; D uncertain. The germline gives CDR1 SGHRS, CDR2 YFSETQ. The CDR3 contains 13 residues. V shed 4 bases and J shed 2 bases, with 8 bases lying between them. CDR3 loop: CASSTDHTDTQYF. CDR3 DNA sequence: TGCGCCAGCAGCACGGACCACACAGATACGCAGTATTTT.

This clone was detected once. This chain connects TRBV9 to TRBJ2-7; D may be TRBD1 or TRBD2 (5 bases each). The CDR3 consists of 14 residues. Trimming shortened V by 5 bases and J by 2 bases, and 14 bases separated the two germline ends. The germline V gene has CDR1 SGDLS and CDR2 YYNGEE. CDR3 protein: CASSRQTTPYEQYF. Written as DNA, the CDR3 is TGTGCCAGCAGTCGACAGACTACTCCCTACGAGCAGTACTTC.

CDR3 amino acids: CASSHGGTATNEQFF. The CDR3 DNA reads as TGTGCCAGCAGCCATGGGGGGACTGCAACAAATGAGCAGTTCTTC. The chain links TRBV5-4 to TRBJ2-1; D may be TRBD2 (6 bases). CDR3 length: 15 amino acids. Per germline, CDR1 SGHNT and CDR2 YYREEE (reference sequence). V lost 4 bases and J 7 bases, leaving 18 bases between the germline ends.